A single sample is the source of the 29 T cell receptor beta chains below, sequenced in a study of identifying expanded T cells in peripheral blood. Clones were sequenced by immunoSEQ multiplex PCR, and TCRdb holds only the in-frame ones, with some missing. Of some 77,000 clones listed, 88% are singletons. The material sequenced was blood. These receptors came from a person aged 18 to 70 in good health.

V is TRBV19 and J is TRBJ1-2, with D unclear. Germline V gives CDR1 LNHDA, CDR2 SQIVND (reference sequence). Trimming removed 8 bases at V and 4 bases at J, with 17 bases between. This CDR3 comprises 14 residues. In nucleotides, the CDR3 is TGTGCCAGTGCCTTCGGGTCTTACCTCTATGGCTACACCTTC. It yields the protein CASAFGSYLYGYTF.

Points on this clone: At one end the junction does not follow the germline gene, possibly because of a read error. Other DNA variants within this sample encode the same CDR3. V usage is TRBV19 and J usage is TRBJ2-7; D is possibly TRBD1 (6 bases). The CDR3 consists of 13 residues. Germline V CDR1 and CDR2: LNHDA, SQIVND (reference sequence). CDR3 loop: CASSMVQGYEQYF. CDR3 bases: TGTGCCAGCAGTATGGTACAGGGCTACGAGCAGTACTTC.

The V gene is TRBV19, the J gene TRBJ2-1; D might be TRBD2 (5 bases). Germline assignment: CDR1 LNHDA and CDR2 SQIVND (reference sequence). The CDR3 is 13 amino acids. The ends were cut back, 1 base at V and 7 bases at J, with 8 bases in the middle. The CDR3 region is CASSIVPGNEQFF. The CDR3 nucleotides read TGTGCCAGTAGTATAGTCCCGGGGAATGAGCAGTTCTTC. The whole variable domain, remainder taken from reference TRBV19 and TRBJ2-1, is DGGITQSPKYLFRKEGQNVTLSCEQNLNHDAMYWYRQDPGQGLRLIYYSQIVNDFQKGDIAEGYSVSREKKESFPLTVTSAQKNPTAFYLCASSIVPGNEQFFGPGTRLTVL.

The chain has TRBV6-5 and TRBJ1-5; possible D gene TRBD1, 5 bases. The CDR3 runs to 14 residues. Trimming took 0 bases from V and 7 from J, leaving 10 bases between them. The germline CDR1 and CDR2 sequences are MNHEY and SVGAGI. The CDR3 loop reads CASSYSIQGQPQHF. CDR3 DNA: TGTGCCAGCAGTTACTCGATTCAGGGACAGCCCCAGCATTTT.

This chain links TRBV6-6 with TRBJ1-2; no firm D call. V lost 5 bases to trimming and J lost 8 bases, with 12 bases between them. The CDR3 has 12 residues. Germline V gene data show CDR1 as MNHNY and CDR2 as SVGAGI (reference sequence). The CDR3 spells CASSPVGWGYTF. CDR3 nucleotides: TGTGCCAGCAGTCCCGTTGGCTGGGGCTACACCTTC.

V gene TRBV27 combines with J gene TRBJ1-5; 10 nucleotides agree with TRBD1. This CDR3 region has 14 residues. Unmatched junction bases numbered 4, after V lost 5 bases and J lost 6 bases. The germline gives CDR1 MNHEY, CDR2 SMNVEV (reference sequence). The CDR3 region is CASSIDRGPQPQHF. The CDR3 DNA sequence: TGTGCCAGCAGTATCGACAGGGGGCCTCAGCCCCAGCATTTT.

The rearrangement joins TRBV7-2 to TRBJ2-2; 8 bases line up with TRBD1. Losses at the gene ends were 4 bases for V and 6 bases for J; bases not matched to a gene: 1. This CDR3 has 13 residues. Germline assignment: CDR1 SGHTA and CDR2 FQGNSA. The chain's CDR3 is CASSWTGPGELFF. CDR3 sequence (DNA): TGTGCCAGCAGCTGGACAGGGCCCGGGGAGCTGTTTTTT.

This clone was seen a few times. V gene TRBV30 combines with J gene TRBJ2-4; 9 bases align to TRBD1. The germline CDR1 and CDR2 sequences are GTSNPN and SVGIG (reference sequence). V was pared by 3 bases and J by 14 bases, with 8 bases of the junction left unmatched. The CDR3 sequence is 12 residues long. The CDR3 region has the DNA TGTGCCTGGAGCGGTATAAGGGACAGGGAGTACTTC. Translated: CAWSGIRDREYF. Complete variable domain (other parts from reference TRBV30 and TRBJ2-4): SQTIHQWPATLVQPVGSPLSLECTVEGTSNPNLYWYRQAAGRGLQLLFYSVGIGQISSEVPQNLSASRPQDRQFILSSKKLLLSDSGFYLCAWSGIRDREYFGAGTRLSVL.

The gene calls are TRBV5-1 and TRBJ2-7; D may match TRBD1 or TRBD2 (5 bases each). V was pared by 3 bases and J by 1 base, with 14 bases between. In germline, CDR1 is SGHRS, CDR2 YFSETQ. The CDR3 length is 15 residues. The CDR3 here is CASSSVGGRSYEQYF. CDR3 nucleotide sequence: TGCGCCAGCAGCTCCGTTGGGGGAAGGTCCTACGAGCAGTACTTC.

The V call is TRBV5-6, the J call TRBJ2-7; D gene unclear. The CDR3 loop spans 14 amino acids. The germline V gene has CDR1 SGHDT and CDR2 YYEEEE. The V and J ends lost 1 base and 4 bases respectively, with 12 bases between them. CDR3 in DNA: TGTGCCAGCAGCTTGCGCTGGCAGCTGTACGAGCAGTACTTC. Translating it yields CASSLRWQLYEQYF. The full variable domain, its missing parts supplied by reference TRBV5-6 and TRBJ2-7, is DAGVTQSPTHLIKTRGQQVTLRCSPKSGHDTVSWYQQALGQGPQFIFQYYEEEERQRGNFPDRFSGHQFPNYSSELNVNALLLGDSALYLCASSLRWQLYEQYFGPGTRLTVT.

This clone was seen just once. The chain carries TRBV5-6 and TRBJ2-7, with D unresolved. The CDR3 is 11 amino acids. Trimming cost V 2 bases and J 5 bases, with 5 bases left between them. From germline, CDR1 is SGHDT and CDR2 YYEEEE. The CDR3 bases are TGTGCCAGCAGCTTTTTCAACGAGCAGTACTTC. Protein sequence: CASSFFNEQYF.

This rearrangement joins TRBV12-2 to TRBJ2-1. TRBV12-2 is labeled a pseudogene. The CDR3 is 18 amino acids. This CDR3 reads CASRSQRTGTDDYNEQFF. The CDR3 coding sequence is TGTGCAAGTCGCTCTCAGCGAACCGGGACGGATGACTACAATGAGCAGTTCTTC.

The chain is built from TRBV15 and TRBJ1-1; 9 bases fit TRBD1. The CDR3 loop spans 14 amino acids. Germline V gene lookup returns CDR1 LNHNV and CDR2 YYDKDF (reference sequence). V trimming: 0 bases; J trimming: 10 bases; junction bases outside the gene matches: 6. The CDR3 reads CATSRDLDRGPAFF. CDR3 sequence (DNA): TGTGCCACCAGCAGAGATTTGGACAGGGGACCAGCTTTCTTT. Drawing the rest from reference TRBV15 and TRBJ1-1, the complete variable domain is DAMVIQNPRYQVTQFGKPVTLSCSQTLNHNVMYWYQQKSSQAPKLLFHYYDKDFNNEADTPDNFQSRRPNTSFCFLDIRSPGLGDTAMYLCATSRDLDRGPAFFGQGTRLTVV.

The CDR3 coding sequence is TGCGCCAGCAGCTTGGCTGGGACTAGCGGACCGACCCAGTACTTC. Encoded protein: CASSLAGTSGPTQYF. The chain uses TRBV5-1 and TRBJ2-5, with 11 bases lining up with TRBD2. This CDR3 has 15 amino acids. Trimming took 0 bases from V and 7 from J; bases not matched to a gene: 5. Germline values: CDR1 SGHRS, CDR2 YFSETQ.

The chain employs TRBV15 and TRBJ2-5; perhaps TRBD1 as D (6 bases). V lost 3 bases and J lost 5, with 16 bases in between. Germline loops: CDR1 LNHNV, CDR2 YYDKDF (reference sequence). This CDR3 region has 15 residues. CDR3 nucleotide sequence: TGTGCCACCAGCAGGCAGACAGGATCCCTGGAGACCCAGTACTTC. This translates into CATSRQTGSLETQYF.

CDR3 coding DNA: TGTGCCAGCAGCTTGTTTGGGGTAGGCGAGCAGTACTTC. Residues: CASSLFGVGEQYF. This sequence joins TRBV5-6 and TRBJ2-7; D is undetermined. From germline, CDR1 is SGHDT and CDR2 YYEEEE. CDR3 length: 13 residues. Trimming took off 1 base at V and 6 bases at J, with 11 bases between the two ends.

V is TRBV4-3 and J is TRBJ2-1; D remains unclear. The germline gives CDR1 LGHNA, CDR2 YSLEER. This CDR3 spans 17 amino acids. Trimming removed 4 bases at V and 0 bases at J, with 16 bases between. The CDR3 region has the DNA TGCGCCAGCAGCCTTTCCCCCGGACCGAGCTCCTACAATGAGCAGTTCTTC. This gives the protein CASSLSPGPSSYNEQFF.

The rearrangement uses TRBV7-9 and TRBJ1-2; 8 positions match TRBD1. The V gene end was trimmed by 5 bases and the J gene end by 7 bases; junction bases not matched to a gene: 3. From germline, CDR1 is SEHNR and CDR2 FQNEAQ (reference sequence). The CDR3 spans 12 residues. Here the CDR3 reads CASSIDRGGYTF. CDR3 nucleotide sequence: TGTGCCAGCAGCATAGACAGGGGTGGCTACACCTTC. Based on the CDR3 plus reference TRBV7-9 and TRBJ1-2, the full variable domain is DTGVSQNPRHKITKRGQNVTFRCDPISEHNRLYWYRQTLGQGPEFLTYFQNEAQLEKSRLLSDRFSAERPKGSFSTLEIQRTEQGDSAMYLCASSIDRGGYTFGSGTRLTVV.

The CDR3 protein is CASSLEGRPNSPLHF. The CDR3 DNA is TGCGCCAGCAGCTTGGAGGGACGGCCCAATTCACCCCTCCACTTT. The gene calls are TRBV5-1 and TRBJ1-6; D is perhaps TRBD1 (5 bases). The V gene lost 0 bases and the J gene lost 7 bases, with 11 bases spanning the gap. CDR1 is SGHRS, CDR2 YFSETQ, per germline. The CDR3 consists of 15 residues.

This chain connects TRBV27 to TRBJ2-7, with 10 bases that match TRBD2. CDR1 MNHEY and CDR2 SMNVEV come from the germline V gene (reference sequence). CDR3 length equals 13 residues. Unmatched junction bases numbered 5, after V lost 8 bases and J lost 4 bases. The CDR3 nucleotides are TGTGCCAGCGTCCCAGCGGGGGGGTACGAGCAGTACTTC. This codes for CASVPAGGYEQYF.

Only one count was recorded for this clone. The chain uses TRBV12-2 and TRBJ1-2; the table's D call TRBD1 went unverified against the DNA. TRBV12-2 is described as a pseudogene. The CDR3 totals 21 residues. Here the CDR3 reads CASRFLRDRVEFSFWKYGYTF. CDR3 DNA: TGTGCAAGTCGCTTCCTCCGGGACAGGGTTGAGTTTTCGTTTTGGAAATATGGCTACACCTTC.

V gene TRBV12-5 combines with J gene TRBJ2-7; TRBD1 agrees at 9 bases. CDR3 length equals 16 residues. Germline values: CDR1 LGHNT, CDR2 FRNRAP. V gave up 2 bases and J gave up 4 bases; unmatched junction bases: 9. As DNA, the CDR3 is TGTGCTAGTGGTTTGACCTATTCGGACAGGGGATACGAGCAGTACTTC. Translation gives CASGLTYSDRGYEQYF.

The rearrangement uses TRBV7-2 and TRBJ2-3, with 9 positions matching TRBD2. J was trimmed by 1 base and V by 4 bases; bases with no gene match: 3. This CDR3 region has 15 residues. Germline V gives CDR1 SGHTA, CDR2 FQGNSA. CDR3 protein: CASSSQRGGTDTQYF. As DNA, the CDR3 is TGTGCCAGCAGCTCTCAGCGGGGGGGCACAGATACGCAGTATTTT.

V usage is TRBV5-4 and J usage is TRBJ2-3; D call uncertain. Trimming took 2 bases from V and 4 from J, leaving 17 bases between them. The CDR3 sequence is 16 residues long. From germline, CDR1 is SGHNT and CDR2 YYREEE (reference sequence). CDR3 in amino acids: CASSLSGPGVPDTQYF. The CDR3 nucleotides are TGTGCCAGCAGCTTATCCGGGCCTGGGGTTCCAGATACGCAGTATTTT.

In this sample, this clone turned up once. Other DNA sequences of this sample code for an identical CDR3. The chain has TRBV20-1 and TRBJ2-1; D is unresolved. The V and J ends lost 1 base and 3 bases respectively, with 1 base between them. Germline V gives CDR1 DFQATT, CDR2 SNEGSKA (reference sequence). The length of the CDR3 is 11 residues. The CDR3 region is CSARVYNEQFF. CDR3 coding DNA: TGCAGTGCTAGAGTCTACAATGAGCAGTTCTTC.

The rearrangement joins TRBV18 to TRBJ2-5; TRBD2 matches 9 bases. The ends lost 0 bases at V and 1 base at J; junction bases unmatched: 3. The CDR3 has 16 amino acids. From germline, CDR1 is KGHSH and CDR2 LQKENI. CDR3: CASSPPSGGSQETQYF. CDR3 nucleotide sequence: TGTGCCAGCTCACCACCGAGCGGGGGGTCCCAAGAGACCCAGTACTTC.

CDR3 nucleotide sequence: TGTGCCAGTAGTCAGGGGTCGTATAGCAATCAGCCCCAGCATTTT. The encoded protein is CASSQGSYSNQPQHF. The V and J genes are TRBV19 and TRBJ1-5; TRBD1 might be the D (6 bases). The CDR3 sequence is 15 residues long. V was clipped by 5 bases and J by 0 bases, with 11 bases between them. Germline V gives CDR1 LNHDA, CDR2 SQIVND (reference sequence).

This chain joins TRBV10-2 and TRBJ2-7; no clear D. Looked up from germline, CDR1 is WSHSY and CDR2 is SAAADI. The CDR3 runs 12 residues. V was cut by 6 bases and J by 3 bases, with 9 bases left in between. CDR3 sequence (DNA): TGCGCCAGCAGCTCGTCGGGCTACGAGCAGTACTTC. It codes for CASSSSGYEQYF.

V gene TRBV28 combines with J gene TRBJ1-2, with TRBD1 identical over 7 bases. CDR1 MDHEN and CDR2 SYDVKM come from the germline V gene. The CDR3 consists of 16 residues. V shed 2 bases and J 4 bases; nucleotides not matched to a gene: 10. CDR3 region: CASSLRRGRKPYGYTF. DNA for the CDR3: TGTGCCAGCAGTTTACGAAGGGGGCGGAAACCCTATGGCTACACCTTC.